The next 11 T cell receptor beta chains were all read from a single sample in a study of blood T cell repertoires in COVID-19. Profiling relied on immunoSEQ multiplex PCR, and the TCRdb table lists in-frame clones only, not all of them. This table has more than 250,000 clones, approximately 82% appearing once. The sequenced sample consisted of peripheral blood. Every receptor here comes from a woman aged 50 to 65 with acute or convalescent COVID-19.

The chain carries TRBV7-6 and TRBJ1-4; no reliable D call. CDR3 length: 15 amino acids. Germline CDR1 SGHVS, CDR2 FNYEAQ. V was pared by 5 bases and J by 8 bases, with 18 bases between. This chain's CDR3 is CASSRGLPPREKLFF. The CDR3 DNA reads as TGTGCCAGCAGCAGAGGACTCCCGCCCAGAGAAAAACTGTTTTTT.

The chain couples TRBV10-3 to TRBJ2-1; TRBD2 agrees at 12 bases. CDR1 is ENHRY, CDR2 SYGVKD, per germline. Unmatched junction bases numbered 5, after V lost 6 bases and J lost 8 bases. CDR3 length: 14 residues. CDR3 loop: CAIRTSGRGDEQFF. The CDR3 nucleotides are TGTGCCATCAGGACTAGCGGGAGAGGGGATGAGCAGTTCTTC.

The chain recombines TRBV6-5 with TRBJ2-2; no reliable D call. Germline V gene sequence: CDR1 MNHEY, CDR2 SVGAGI. The CDR3 consists of 12 residues. V was trimmed by 3 bases and J by 7 bases, leaving 6 bases between them. The CDR3 nucleotides read TGTGCCAGCAGTTATCCCCACGGGGAGCTGTTTTTT. Protein: CASSYPHGELFF.

V and J are TRBV7-8 and TRBJ2-7; 11 bases match TRBD2. The CDR3 has 14 residues. CDR1 and CDR2 from the germline V gene are SGHVS and FQNEAQ. Trimming at V came to 6 bases and at J to 3 bases, leaving 4 bases not matched to a gene. DNA of the CDR3: TGTGCCAGCAGGTCTACTAGCGGGAGCTACGAGCAGTACTTC. Residues: CASRSTSGSYEQYF.

The V gene is TRBV4-2, the J gene TRBJ2-4; D might be TRBD2 (5 bases). The CDR3 runs to 13 residues. Germline CDR1 and CDR2: LGHNA and YNFKEQ. Trimming took off 0 bases at V and 13 bases at J, with 13 bases between the two ends. The CDR3: CASSQETGEGQYF. CDR3 in DNA: TGTGCCAGCAGCCAAGAGACGGGTGAGGGACAGTACTTC.

The V call is TRBV5-1, the J call TRBJ1-1, with D maybe TRBD1 (6 bases). CDR1 and CDR2 (germline): SGHRS, YFSETQ. V lost 8 bases, J lost 0 bases, and 11 bases lay in between. There are 13 residues in the CDR3. CDR3 sequence (DNA): TGCGCCAGAAGGGACACACTGAACACTGAAGCTTTCTTT. This translates into CARRDTLNTEAFF.

This clone was picked up a small number of times. The genes are TRBV23-1 and TRBJ1-1; D gene ambiguous. TRBV23-1 is an ORF; its function is uncertain. The CDR3 length is 13 residues. V dropped 0 bases and J dropped 4 bases, with 6 bases sitting between them. CDR3 protein: CASSQSTGTEAFF. The CDR3 DNA sequence: TGCGCCAGCAGTCAATCAACGGGCACTGAAGCTTTCTTT.

As regards this clone: Other DNA sequences in the sample encode the same CDR3. The chain combines TRBV12-5 with TRBJ2-2, with unresolved D. V was clipped by 5 bases and J by 3 bases, with 4 bases between them. CDR3 length: 12 amino acids. Germline loops: CDR1 LGHNT, CDR2 FRNRAP. The CDR3 sequence is CASGRDTGELFF. The CDR3 DNA reads TGTGCTAGTGGTCGGGACACCGGGGAGCTGTTTTTT.

This clone was observed a single time. The rearrangement uses TRBV5-4 and TRBJ1-2; 9 nucleotides line up with TRBD1. V shed 5 bases and J 5 bases; nucleotides not matched to a gene: 13. The CDR3 is 16 amino acids. From germline, CDR1 is SGHNT and CDR2 YYREEE (reference sequence). In DNA form, the CDR3 reads TGTGCCAGCAGATGGACCGGGACAGGGCTCCCGTATGGCTACACCTTC. Translating gives CASRWTGTGLPYGYTF.

This rearrangement joins TRBV2 to TRBJ1-2, with D perhaps TRBD1 (5 bases). Trimming stripped 3 bases from V and 5 bases from J, with 7 bases between. Germline CDR1 SNHLY, CDR2 FYNNEI. This CDR3 has 12 amino acids. CDR3 nucleotides: TGTGCCAGCAGTGATAGGGGTTATGGCTACACCTTC. Translating it yields CASSDRGYGYTF.

This chain's CDR3 is CAWTSGGGYEQYF. In DNA, the CDR3 is TGTGCCTGGACTAGCGGGGGAGGCTACGAGCAGTACTTC. This chain uses TRBV30 with TRBJ2-7, with TRBD2 matching 10 bases. V trimming: 4 bases; J trimming: 3 bases; junction bases outside the gene matches: 3. The CDR3 sequence is 13 residues long. Germline CDR1 GTSNPN, CDR2 SVGIG (reference sequence).